This passage covers 6 T cell receptor beta chains from one sample sequenced in a study of blood T cell repertoires in COVID-19. TCRdb's table, derived via immunoSEQ multiplex PCR, lists solely in-frame clones and lacks some. The table shows 350,000 to 400,000 clones, with around 87% occurring only once. Sequenced input: PBMCs or T cells enriched from blood (not recorded which). Receptor source: a man aged 35-49 years in a cohort exposed to, infected with or recovered from COVID-19 (not recorded which).

This sequence joins TRBV13 and TRBJ1-5, with D maybe TRBD1 (5 bases). Trimming removed 6 bases at V and 1 base at J, with 13 bases between. The germline V gene encodes CDR1 PRHDT and CDR2 FYEKMQ (reference sequence). The CDR3 is made up of 15 amino acids. CDR3: CASSLRGGSNQPQHF. Written as DNA, the CDR3 is TGTGCCAGCAGTCTCCGGGGGGGGAGCAATCAGCCCCAGCATTTT. The full variable domain, in which reference TRBV13 and TRBJ1-5 provide the parts outside the CDR3, is AAGVIQSPRHLIKEKRETATLKCYPIPRHDTVYWYQQGPGQDPQFLISFYEKMQSDKGSIPDRFSAQQFSDYHSELNMSSLELGDSALYFCASSLRGGSNQPQHFGDGTRLSIL.

J is TRBJ1-2 and V is TRBV3-1 (or the pseudogene TRBV3-2); 7 bases are a match to TRBD1. V lost 4 bases and J lost 1; bases outside the gene matches: 6. This CDR3 comprises 15 residues. Germline V lookup: CDR1 LGHDT, CDR2 YNNKEL (reference sequence). The chain's CDR3 is CASSRRTGVNYGYTF. In DNA, the CDR3 is TGTGCCAGCAGCCGAAGAACAGGGGTTAACTATGGCTACACCTTC.

This clone was found a few times. The chain couples TRBV6-4 to TRBJ2-2, with D possibly matching TRBD1 (6 bases). This CDR3 spans 14 amino acids. V lost 6 bases and J 1 base, leaving 9 bases between the germline ends. Per the germline V gene, CDR1 is MRHNA and CDR2 is SNTAGT. The CDR3 region is CASRRQENTGELFF. The CDR3 DNA reads as TGTGCCAGCAGACGACAGGAGAACACCGGGGAGCTGTTTTTT.

This clone was recorded once. V and J are TRBV14 and TRBJ1-1; 12 nucleotides agree with TRBD1. There are 15 residues in the CDR3. After removal of 5 bases from V and 5 bases from J, the junction contained 6 bases not matched to a gene. The germline V gene has CDR1 SGHDN and CDR2 FVKESK. The CDR3 reads CASSDTGQGATEAFF. The DNA for the CDR3 is TGTGCCAGCAGCGATACGGGACAGGGGGCAACTGAAGCTTTCTTT.

On this clone: This sample also contains other DNA sequences that code for the same CDR3. V usage is TRBV2 and J usage is TRBJ1-3; D is ambiguous. The CDR3 length is 13 residues. Trimming took 7 bases from V and 0 from J, leaving 7 bases between them. The germline gives CDR1 SNHLY, CDR2 FYNNEI. The CDR3 protein is CASTGNSGNTIYF. CDR3 DNA sequence: TGTGCCAGCACCGGGAACTCTGGAAACACCATATATTTT.

The chain employs TRBV18 and TRBJ2-1, with 12 bases that match TRBD2. Germline CDR1 and CDR2: KGHSH and LQKENI. The CDR3 covers 18 residues. V lost 6 bases, J lost 6 bases, and 15 bases stayed unmatched. The CDR3 loop is CASSSTGGGLAGLNEQFF. The CDR3 DNA sequence: TGTGCCAGCTCTTCGACAGGGGGCGGACTAGCGGGGCTCAATGAGCAGTTCTTC.